The 19 T cell receptor beta chains below come from one sample, sequenced in a study of T cell responses to AZD1222 COVID-19 vaccine. Assay used: immunoSEQ multiplex PCR; TCRdb lists only in-frame clones, some missing. The table lists under 150,000 clones, around 92% of them singletons, with about 1.1% in the top ten. The source material was peripheral blood, sampled on day 0 of AZD1222 vaccination. All receptors derive from an adult in good health.

The V call is TRBV6-5, the J call TRBJ1-5, with D possibly matching TRBD1 (5 bases). V shed 4 bases and J shed 4 bases, with 8 bases lying between them. CDR1 and CDR2 from the germline V gene are MNHEY and SVGAGI. The CDR3 is made up of 13 amino acids. The CDR3 coding sequence is TGTGCCAGCAGTTCCCAGGGAAATCAGCCCCAGCATTTT. It yields the protein CASSSQGNQPQHF.

The J gene is TRBJ2-5, the V gene TRBV24-1, with D possibly TRBD2 on 7 matching bases. This CDR3 is 13 amino acids long. V lost 9 bases to trimming and J lost 4 bases, with 14 bases between them. CDR1 and CDR2 (germline): KGHDR, SFDVKD. The CDR3 sequence: CATGRGSGETQYF. The CDR3 DNA is TGTGCCACCGGGAGGGGGAGTGGAGAGACCCAGTACTTC.

This clone was seen once. The CDR3 region has the DNA TGTGCCAGCAGGGGATCGGACAGTGGAAATCAGCCCCAGCATTTT. Protein sequence: CASRGSDSGNQPQHF. The chain employs TRBV2 and TRBJ1-5, with D maybe TRBD1 (6 bases). The V end lost 6 bases, the J end lost 4 bases, and 16 bases lay between the germline ends. From germline, CDR1 is SNHLY and CDR2 FYNNEI. The CDR3 contains 15 residues.

The chain has TRBV6-6 and TRBJ2-1; 7 nucleotides align to TRBD2. V gave up 3 bases and J gave up 1 base; unmatched junction bases: 3. CDR3 length: 15 amino acids. Germline CDR1 and CDR2: MNHNY and SVGAGI (reference sequence). CDR3 DNA: TGTGCCAGCAGTTATAGCGGGTCATCCTACAATGAGCAGTTCTTC. Translating gives CASSYSGSSYNEQFF.

J is TRBJ1-1 and V is TRBV19, with D perhaps TRBD1 (5 bases). The CDR3 length is 16 residues. Germline CDR1 is LNHDA and CDR2 is SQIVND (reference sequence). The V and J ends lost 3 bases and 1 base respectively, with 15 bases between them. CDR3: CASSIWKSGPNTEAFF. CDR3 DNA sequence: TGTGCCAGTAGTATTTGGAAGTCGGGGCCGAACACTGAAGCTTTCTTT.

The chain joins TRBV3-1 (or the pseudogene TRBV3-2) to TRBJ2-1; TRBD2 agrees at 7 bases. The CDR3 has 14 amino acids. CDR1 is LGHDT, CDR2 YNNKEL, per germline (reference sequence). V gave up 5 bases and J gave up 3 bases; unmatched junction bases: 4. The CDR3 nucleotides read TGTGCCAGCAGCGACCGGGACTACTACAATGAGCAGTTCTTC. Its protein product is CASSDRDYYNEQFF.

About this clone: The identical CDR3 is also encoded by other nucleotide sequences in the sample. This chain links TRBV27 with TRBJ2-1; 7 nucleotides match TRBD1. This CDR3 is 15 amino acids long. Germline V gene sequence: CDR1 MNHEY, CDR2 SMNVEV (reference sequence). The trim removed 5 bases at V and 0 bases at J, leaving 4 bases unmatched. CDR3 residues: CASSPTGSSYNEQFF. The CDR3 DNA sequence: TGTGCCAGCAGTCCGACAGGGAGCTCCTACAATGAGCAGTTCTTC.

This clone was observed once. V gene TRBV6-5 combines with J gene TRBJ1-2, with 7 bases identical to TRBD1. The J segment lost 6 bases and the V segment lost 5 bases, leaving 3 bases of the junction unmatched. The CDR3 runs 12 residues. The V gene's germline CDR1 is MNHEY and CDR2 SVGAGI. The CDR3 region is CASSKQGDGYTF. CDR3 nucleotide sequence: TGTGCCAGCAGTAAGCAGGGGGATGGCTACACCTTC.

This clone appeared a few times. Other nucleotide sequences from this sample produce the same CDR3. The chain has TRBV27 and TRBJ1-2; possibly TRBD1 for D (6 bases). The CDR3 covers 14 residues. Germline V gene data show CDR1 as MNHEY and CDR2 as SMNVEV (reference sequence). Trimming took off 0 bases at V and 2 bases at J, with 7 bases between the two ends. This CDR3 reads CASSLSGGNYGYTF. CDR3 coding DNA: TGTGCCAGCAGTTTATCCGGGGGCAACTATGGCTACACCTTC.

V usage is TRBV19 and J usage is TRBJ1-2; D is unresolved. The CDR3 totals 15 residues. The V end was cut by 1 base, the J end by 3 bases, with 12 bases between. Germline-derived CDR1 and CDR2 are LNHDA and SQIVND (reference sequence). CDR3 region: CASSIVGRAHYGYTF. DNA of the CDR3: TGTGCCAGTAGTATAGTTGGGAGGGCCCACTATGGCTACACCTTC.

V gene TRBV14 combines with J gene TRBJ2-1; 7 nucleotides line up with TRBD1. The CDR3 extends over 14 amino acids. V shed 2 bases and J 6 bases; nucleotides not matched to a gene: 4. Germline CDR1 and CDR2: SGHDN and FVKESK. CDR3: CASSQRQGSNEQFF. DNA for the CDR3: TGTGCCAGCAGCCAAAGACAGGGCAGCAATGAGCAGTTCTTC.

A few counts support this clone. The chain has TRBV20-1 and TRBJ2-3, with 9 bases fitting TRBD2. The J segment lost 2 bases and the V segment lost 3 bases, leaving 12 bases of the junction unmatched. CDR1 and CDR2 (germline): DFQATT, SNEGSKA (reference sequence). The CDR3 contains 17 residues. The CDR3 DNA is TGCAGTGCTAGTACCCTCGGGCTAGCGGGACCCACAGATACGCAGTATTTT. It encodes CSASTLGLAGPTDTQYF.

The V gene is TRBV6-5, the J gene TRBJ1-5; D gene unclear. The CDR3 extends over 13 amino acids. Trimming pared 6 bases from V and 7 bases from J, leaving 13 bases between. Germline CDR1 and CDR2: MNHEY and SVGAGI. The CDR3: CASSGRLGQPQHF. The CDR3, as DNA: TGTGCCAGCAGCGGCCGTCTCGGGCAGCCCCAGCATTTT.

The rearrangement uses TRBV7-3 and TRBJ2-3, with 7 bases lining up with TRBD2. The germline V gene has CDR1 SGHTA and CDR2 FQGTGA. V shed 3 bases, J shed 11 bases, and the junction held 5 bases outside the gene matches. There are 12 residues in the CDR3. CDR3 amino acids: CASSFPGREQYF. The CDR3 DNA is TGTGCCAGCAGCTTCCCGGGGAGGGAGCAGTATTTT.

V gene TRBV6-2 or TRBV6-3 combines with J gene TRBJ2-1; 9 bases line up with TRBD1. V was pared by 0 bases and J by 7 bases, with 10 bases of the junction left unmatched. From germline, CDR1 is MNHEY and CDR2 SVGEGT. CDR3 length: 17 residues. DNA of the CDR3: TGTGCCAGCAGTTACTCGACCGGGACAGGGAGGGATAATGAGCAGTTCTTC. It translates to CASSYSTGTGRDNEQFF.

This chain joins TRBV5-6 and TRBJ2-7, with TRBD1 matching 8 bases. V shed 3 bases, J shed 4 bases, and the junction held 6 bases outside the gene matches. The germline CDR1 and CDR2 sequences are SGHDT and YYEEEE. The CDR3 covers 14 residues. Here the CDR3 reads CASSSTGTGYEQYF. In DNA, the CDR3 is TGTGCCAGCAGCTCAACCGGGACAGGATACGAGCAGTACTTC. Filled out from reference TRBV5-6 and TRBJ2-7, the complete variable domain reads DAGVTQSPTHLIKTRGQQVTLRCSPKSGHDTVSWYQQALGQGPQFIFQYYEEEERQRGNFPDRFSGHQFPNYSSELNVNALLLGDSALYLCASSSTGTGYEQYFGPGTRLTVT.

The gene calls are TRBV14 and TRBJ2-7; 7 positions match TRBD2. The CDR3 is made up of 15 amino acids. CDR1 and CDR2 (germline): SGHDN, FVKESK. Losses at the gene ends were 1 base for V and 5 bases for J; bases not matched to a gene: 8. The CDR3 nucleotides read TGTGCCAGCAGCCAAGTGTCAGCGGGATACCACGAGCAGTACTTC. As protein: CASSQVSAGYHEQYF.

This rearrangement joins TRBV28 to TRBJ2-7; 8 bases map to TRBD1. This CDR3 spans 14 amino acids. Trimming cost V 3 bases and J 3 bases; bases outside gene matches: 4. Germline V gene lookup returns CDR1 MDHEN and CDR2 SYDVKM. CDR3 loop: CASSLTGDLYEQYF. The CDR3 bases are TGTGCCAGCAGTTTGACAGGGGATCTCTACGAGCAGTACTTC.

The chain recombines TRBV2 with TRBJ1-2; 8 bases are shared with TRBD1. The CDR3 sequence is 14 residues long. V lost 3 bases, J lost 12 bases, and 12 bases stayed unmatched. The germline gives CDR1 SNHLY, CDR2 FYNNEI. The CDR3 coding sequence is TGTGCCAGCAGTGACGCGGACAGGGTAAGACACCACACCTTC. Protein product: CASSDADRVRHHTF.